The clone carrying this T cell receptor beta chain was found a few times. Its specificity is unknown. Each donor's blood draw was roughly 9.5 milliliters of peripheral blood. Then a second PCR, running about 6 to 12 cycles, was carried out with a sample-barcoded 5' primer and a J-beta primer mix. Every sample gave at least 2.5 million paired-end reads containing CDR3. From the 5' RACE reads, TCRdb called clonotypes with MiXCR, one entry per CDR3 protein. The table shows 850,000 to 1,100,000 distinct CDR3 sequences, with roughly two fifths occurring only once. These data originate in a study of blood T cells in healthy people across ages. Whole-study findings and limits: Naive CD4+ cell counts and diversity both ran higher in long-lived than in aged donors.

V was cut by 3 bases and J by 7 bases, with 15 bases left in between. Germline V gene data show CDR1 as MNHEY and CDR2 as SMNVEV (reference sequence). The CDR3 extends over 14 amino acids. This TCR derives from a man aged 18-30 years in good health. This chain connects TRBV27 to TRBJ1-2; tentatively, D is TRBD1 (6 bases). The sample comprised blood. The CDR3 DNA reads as TGTGCCAGCAGTTTGACTATCAGAGGGGGTGGCTACACCTTC. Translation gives CASSLTIRGGGYTF.